This T cell receptor (beta chain) was sequenced during a study of blood T cells in healthy people across ages. CDR1 and CDR2 from the germline V gene are ENHRY and SYGVKD. The length of the CDR3 is 14 residues. Study-wide findings and caveats: Age advanced and TCR beta diversity per million T cells fell, roughly linearly. TCR beta diversity was tightly associated with the proportion of naive T cells.

The table lists this clonotype with a few counts. Antigen: not known. The junction departs from germline at one end; a sequencing error may be responsible. Alongside a J-beta primer mix, a sample-barcoded 5' primer served in a second PCR lasting about 7 to 12 cycles. One entry per CDR3 protein results from TCRdb running MiXCR on the 5' RACE reads. The sample has some 760,000 distinct CDR3 sequences; about 25% are singletons. These data were also filed under a second study, of T cells of mothers and their children. This second study notes: Overlap ran slightly, non-significantly higher for related than unrelated mother-child pairs. The data showed no persistent microchimeric T cell clones.

The source of this sequence is a boy younger than 18 in good health. Sample: blood. The chain recombines TRBV10-3 with TRBJ2-3; 7 nucleotides match TRBD2. CDR3 nucleotide sequence: TGTACCATCATGGCGGGAGTAGGCCCAGATACGCAGTATTTT. It yields the protein CTIMAGVGPDTQYF.